This T cell receptor beta chain originates from a study of cytomegalovirus exposure and HLA in healthy donors. Study-wide points: A further, later analysis showed that HLA-associated TCR beta chains (compared with equally common others) were more clonally expanded. Later on, an analysis tied 15,000 to 20,000 TCR beta sequences to HLA alleles at 0.05 false discovery rate. Segments of the TCR beta V type were, in most cases, productive about 90% or about 30% of the time in an earlier analysis.

Trimming cost V 0 bases and J 7 bases; bases outside gene matches: 8. This CDR3 is built from 17 residues. Germline values: CDR1 LGHNA, CDR2 YNFKEQ. Primers: 60 Vbeta forward and 13 Jbeta reverse. Libraries were prepared by immunoSEQ multiplex PCR; TCRdb keeps only in-frame clonotypes and omits some of them. The sample lists about 180,000 clones, around 80% occurring once. With regard to this clone: The antigen is undetermined.

The chain carries TRBV4-2 and TRBJ2-1; TRBD2 aligns across 11 bases. What was sequenced was PBMCs. The sequence was collected from a girl aged 2-10 years in good health and CMV-seropositive. The CDR3, as DNA: TGTGCCAGCAGCCAAGAACTTAGCGGGGGGGCTGAAAATGAGCAGTTCTTC. Translation: CASSQELSGGAENEQFF.